The source of this T cell receptor beta chain is a study of blood T cells in healthy people across ages. The CDR3 is made up of 16 amino acids. Germline CDR1 reads SQVTM; CDR2 reads ANQGSEA. This clonotype appeared many times. Mismatch with germline at one junction end may stem from a read error. Then a second PCR, running roughly 6 to 12 cycles, was carried out with a sample-barcoded 5' primer and a J-beta primer mix. TCRdb re-called the 5' RACE reads with MiXCR, one entry per CDR3 protein. The data show hundreds of thousands of distinct CDR3 sequences, roughly 31% seen once. Material for sequencing was blood. The chain employs TRBV29-1 and TRBJ1-5; 11 positions match TRBD1. The receptor was isolated from a woman older than 75 in good health. This CDR3 is CSVEGWWTGGKQPQHF. The CDR3 DNA is TGCAGCGTTGAAGGTTGGTGGACAGGGGGCAAGCAGCCCCAGCATTTT.